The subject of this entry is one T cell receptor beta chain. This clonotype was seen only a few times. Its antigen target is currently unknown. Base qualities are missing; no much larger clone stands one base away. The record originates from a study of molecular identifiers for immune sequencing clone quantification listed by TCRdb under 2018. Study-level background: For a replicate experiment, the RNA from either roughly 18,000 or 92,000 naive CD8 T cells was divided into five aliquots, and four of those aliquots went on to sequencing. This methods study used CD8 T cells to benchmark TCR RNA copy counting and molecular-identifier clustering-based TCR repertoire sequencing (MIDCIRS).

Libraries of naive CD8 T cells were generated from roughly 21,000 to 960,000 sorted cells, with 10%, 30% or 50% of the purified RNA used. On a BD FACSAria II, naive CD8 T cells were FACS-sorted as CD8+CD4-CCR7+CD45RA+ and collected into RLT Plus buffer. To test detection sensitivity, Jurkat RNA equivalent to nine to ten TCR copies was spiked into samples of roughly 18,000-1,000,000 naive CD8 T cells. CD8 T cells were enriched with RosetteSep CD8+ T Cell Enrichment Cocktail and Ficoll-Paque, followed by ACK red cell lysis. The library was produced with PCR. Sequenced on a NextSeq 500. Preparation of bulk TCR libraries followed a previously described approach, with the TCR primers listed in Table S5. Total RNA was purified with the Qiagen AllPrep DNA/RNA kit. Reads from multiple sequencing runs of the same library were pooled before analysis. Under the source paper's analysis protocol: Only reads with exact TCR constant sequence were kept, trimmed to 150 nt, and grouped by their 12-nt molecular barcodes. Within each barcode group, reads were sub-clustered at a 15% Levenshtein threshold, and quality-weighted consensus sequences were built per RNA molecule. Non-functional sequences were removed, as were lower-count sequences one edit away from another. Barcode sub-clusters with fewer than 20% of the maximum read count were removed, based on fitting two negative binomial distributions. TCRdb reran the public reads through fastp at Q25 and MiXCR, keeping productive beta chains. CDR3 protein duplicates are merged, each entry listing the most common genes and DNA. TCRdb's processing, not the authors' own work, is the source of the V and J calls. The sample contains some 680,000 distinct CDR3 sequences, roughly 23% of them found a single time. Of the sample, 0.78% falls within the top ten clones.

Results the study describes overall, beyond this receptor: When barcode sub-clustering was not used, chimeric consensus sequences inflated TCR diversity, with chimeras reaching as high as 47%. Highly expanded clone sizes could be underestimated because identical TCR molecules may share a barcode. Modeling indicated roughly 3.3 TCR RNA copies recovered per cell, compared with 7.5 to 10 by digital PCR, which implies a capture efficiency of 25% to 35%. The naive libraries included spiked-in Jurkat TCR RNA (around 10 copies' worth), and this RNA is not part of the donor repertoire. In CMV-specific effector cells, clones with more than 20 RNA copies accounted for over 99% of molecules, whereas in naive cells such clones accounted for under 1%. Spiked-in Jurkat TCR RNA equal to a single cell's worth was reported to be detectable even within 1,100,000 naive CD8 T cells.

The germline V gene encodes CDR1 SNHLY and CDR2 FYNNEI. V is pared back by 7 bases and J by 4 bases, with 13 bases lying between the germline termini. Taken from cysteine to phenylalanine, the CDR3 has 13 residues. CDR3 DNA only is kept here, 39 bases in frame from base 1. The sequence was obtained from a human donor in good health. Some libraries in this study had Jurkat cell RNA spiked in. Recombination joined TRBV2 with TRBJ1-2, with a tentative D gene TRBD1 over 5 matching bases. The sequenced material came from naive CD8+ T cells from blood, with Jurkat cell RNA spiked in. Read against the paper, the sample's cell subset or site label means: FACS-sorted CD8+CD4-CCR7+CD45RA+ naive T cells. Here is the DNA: TGTGCCAGCATCCCGACAGTAACCTATGGCTACACCTTC. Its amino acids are CASIPTVTYGYTF.